This is a list of T cell receptor beta chains from one sample in a study of T-cell reconstitution after alpha-beta-depleted transplantation in children. One entry per CDR3 protein results from TCRdb running MiXCR on the PCR reads. The sample records fewer than 200,000 distinct CDR3 sequences, approximately 6.6% being singletons. Sample: PBMCs from the stem cell graft donor, taken from the stem cell graft. Receptor source: a human donor who donated a stem cell graft to a child with Wiskott-Aldrich syndrome. Each CDR3 is given with its conserved first and last residue. The D gene is left open where the match is weak. Only some rows state a clone size, as once, few, many or a class for expanded clones.

j_call,d_call,clone_size,v_call,cdr3_nt,cdr3_aa
TRBJ1-5,TRBD1,.,TRBV4-1,TGCGCCAGCAGCCAAGATACAGGGGCGAAAAATCAGCCCCAGCATTTT,CASSQDTGAKNQPQHF
TRBJ2-3,.,many,TRBV12-3/TRBV12-4,TGTGCCAGCAGTTTCGGGGCGGGAACCACAGATACGCAGTATTTT,CASSFGAGTTDTQYF
TRBJ2-7,.,many,TRBV2,TGTGCCAGCAGTGCAGGGCCCGAGCAGTACTTC,CASSAGPEQYF
TRBJ2-6,.,many,TRBV29-1,TGCAGCGTTGAAGGTGGGGAGGCTGGGGCCAACGTCCTGACTTTC,CSVEGGEAGANVLTF
TRBJ2-5,.,many,TRBV5-1,TGCGCCAGCAGCCCCGGGGGGCTTGGAGAGACCCAGTACTTC,CASSPGGLGETQYF
TRBJ2-1,TRBD2,many,TRBV19,TGTGCCAGTAAACGGCTAGCGGGGGGGAATGAGCAGTTCTTC,CASKRLAGGNEQFF
TRBJ2-7,.,.,TRBV20-1,TGCAGTGCTAGTTGGGGCAGAACCTACGAGCAGTACTTC,CSASWGRTYEQYF
TRBJ2-7,TRBD2,.,TRBV11-1,TGTGCCAGCAGCCAAAGCGGGGGGCGCTACGAGCAGTACTTC,CASSQSGGRYEQYF
TRBJ2-1,TRBD1,many,TRBV20-1,TGCAGTTCCGAATTAGGGACAGCCAAGAGCTCCTACAATGAGCAGTTCTTC,CSSELGTAKSSYNEQFF
TRBJ1-3,.,many,TRBV12-3/TRBV12-4,TGTGCCAGCAGTTTAGCGGGGGCAAACACCATATATTTT,CASSLAGANTIYF
TRBJ1-2,.,many,TRBV20-1,TGCAGTGCTTGGGAGTATGGCTACACCTTC,CSAWEYGYTF
TRBJ2-3,TRBD2,many,TRBV4-3,TGCGCCAGCAGCCAAGACTGGCGGGAGGGGGATACGCAGTATTTT,CASSQDWREGDTQYF
TRBJ1-2,TRBD1,many,TRBV20-1,TGCAGTGCGTCCAACAGGGGAGGGTATGGCTACACCTTC,CSASNRGGYGYTF
TRBJ1-1,.,.,TRBV12-3/TRBV12-4,TGTGCCAGCACCTGGAATTCCGGCACTGAAGCTTTCTTT,CASTWNSGTEAFF
TRBJ2-3,.,.,TRBV5-1,TGCGCCAGCAGCTTGGTGGGCCTAGAGGGGACAGATACGCAGTATTTT,CASSLVGLEGTDTQYF
TRBJ2-5,TRBD2,many,TRBV11-2,TGTGCCAGCAGCTCTCTTAACACGTTTATAGCGGGAGAGCCGCAAGAGACCCAGTACTTC,CASSSLNTFIAGEPQETQYF
TRBJ1-1,.,many,TRBV4-3,TGCGCCAGCAGCCATAAAGGGGACACTGAAGCTTTCTTT,CASSHKGDTEAFF
TRBJ2-1,TRBD2,many,TRBV12-3/TRBV12-4,TGTGCCAGCAGTTTAGCGCGGACTAGCGGGTACAATGAGCAGTTCTTC,CASSLARTSGYNEQFF
TRBJ1-4,TRBD1,many,TRBV7-6,TGTGCCAGCAGCTATATCACCCTGACAGGGTCGGATGAAAAACTGTTTTTT,CASSYITLTGSDEKLFF
TRBJ2-5,.,many,TRBV24-1,TGTGCCACCAGTGCGGGAACGGTCGTGGAGACCCAGTACTTC,CATSAGTVVETQYF
TRBJ1-6,.,many,TRBV7-9,TGTGCCAGCAGCGATTTGGTAGGATCACCCCTCCACTTT,CASSDLVGSPLHF
TRBJ2-1,.,.,TRBV4-2,TGTGCCAGCAGCCCTTGGCTCGGCTGTGAGCAGTTCTTC,CASSPWLGCEQFF
TRBJ1-4,.,few,TRBV5-1,TGCGCCAGCAGCCCCGGGGCCTCGGGGGTTGGGGAAAAACTGTTTTTT,CASSPGASGVGEKLFF
TRBJ1-1,TRBD1,many,TRBV5-4,TGTGCCAGCAGCCCGACAGGGTTCACTGAAGCTTTCTTT,CASSPTGFTEAFF